One and the same sample provided the 30 T cell receptor beta chains below, sequenced in a study of brain T cells in children with intractable seizures. Time point given: blood from clinic visit 5 months post-surgery; TSC patient then seizure free. The method was immunoSEQ multiplex PCR; TCRdb's version includes in-frame clones alone and lacks a portion of them. Among about 340,000 clones listed, over 85% were seen once. Specimen: peripheral blood, collected roughly 5 months after surgery. Receptors were obtained from a boy under three years old with tuberous sclerosis and intractable seizures.

CDR3 amino acids: CTSSQAGGGFDEQFF. CDR3 bases: TGCACCAGCAGCCAAGCGGGGGGCGGGTTTGATGAGCAGTTCTTC. The chain uses TRBV1 and TRBJ2-1; whether TRBD2, the table's D call, matches the DNA was not checked. TRBV1 is marked as a pseudogene. This CDR3 spans 15 amino acids.

The gene calls are TRBV18 and TRBJ1-1; TRBD1 matches at 9 bases. Losses at the gene ends were 4 bases for V and 6 bases for J; bases not matched to a gene: 6. Germline V gives CDR1 KGHSH, CDR2 LQKENI. The CDR3 is 14 residues long. CDR3 loop: CASSRRDREAEAFF. In DNA, the CDR3 is TGTGCCAGCTCACGCAGGGACAGGGAGGCTGAAGCTTTCTTT.

The chain has TRBV11-2 and TRBJ2-7, with a weak D call TRBD2 (6 bases). This CDR3 has 15 amino acids. CDR1 is SGHAT and CDR2 is FQNNGV in the germline V gene. V was trimmed by 4 bases and J by 0 bases, leaving 13 bases between them. This CDR3 reads CASSSLGGISYEQYF. CDR3 nucleotide sequence: TGTGCCAGCAGCTCGCTCGGCGGGATCTCCTACGAGCAGTACTTC.

The chain couples TRBV10-3 to TRBJ2-5; D is perhaps TRBD2 (7 bases). The CDR3 totals 14 residues. The germline V and J ends were trimmed by 2 bases and 5 bases, with 12 bases remaining between them. From germline, CDR1 is ENHRY and CDR2 SYGVKD. The CDR3 loop is CAISEAGAAETQYF. CDR3 in DNA: TGTGCCATCAGTGAGGCGGGGGCGGCGGAGACCCAGTACTTC.

The V and J genes are TRBV4-1 and TRBJ2-1; D is unclear. CDR1 and CDR2 from the germline V gene are MGHRA and YSYEKL. The CDR3 runs 13 residues. Trimming pared 1 base from V and 6 bases from J, leaving 7 bases between. In DNA form, the CDR3 reads TGCGCCAGCAGCCAAGTTGGGGTCAATGAGCAGTTCTTC. Its protein product is CASSQVGVNEQFF.

V and J are TRBV9 and TRBJ2-1; D perhaps matches TRBD2 (5 bases). V dropped 3 bases and J dropped 9 bases, with 13 bases sitting between them. CDR3 length equals 13 residues. Germline V gene lookup returns CDR1 SGDLS and CDR2 YYNGEE. CDR3 bases: TGTGCCAGCAGCGCTTCTAGCTGTGCTGAGCAGTTCTTC. Its translation: CASSASSCAEQFF.

Turning to this clone: One end of the junction does not line up with germline, which may come from a read error. The chain couples TRBV7-7 to TRBJ2-1, with a tentative D call TRBD1 (5 bases). CDR1 and CDR2 (germline): SSHAT, FNYEAQ (reference sequence). The CDR3 runs 15 residues. In nucleotides, the CDR3 is TGTGCTAGCAGCTTAGGACCAGACAGAAACAATGAGCAGTTCTTC. It yields the protein CASSLGPDRNNEQFF.

This chain links TRBV4-1 with TRBJ2-1, with D possibly being TRBD2 (6 bases). CDR3 length: 16 amino acids. Trimming shortened V by 0 bases and J by 9 bases, and 18 bases separated the two germline ends. Germline values: CDR1 MGHRA, CDR2 YSYEKL. Here the CDR3 reads CASSQDSSLRGVEQFF. DNA of the CDR3: TGCGCCAGCAGCCAAGATTCTAGCCTTCGCGGGGTTGAGCAGTTCTTC.

The chain couples TRBV3-1 (or the pseudogene TRBV3-2) to TRBJ1-5, with D perhaps matching TRBD1 (6 bases). The CDR3 is 15 amino acids. The germline V gene has CDR1 LGHDT and CDR2 YNNKEL (reference sequence). Trimming pared 4 bases from V and 6 bases from J, leaving 16 bases between. The CDR3 sequence: CASSPNPQGPQPQHF. The CDR3 nucleotides are TGTGCCAGCAGCCCCAACCCACAGGGCCCTCAGCCCCAGCATTTT.

Regarding this clone: The junction departs from the called germline gene at one end, perhaps through a read error. The chain uses TRBV3-1 (or the pseudogene TRBV3-2) and TRBJ1-3; 8 bases fit TRBD1. The CDR3 has 16 amino acids. Germline lookup yields CDR1 LGHDT and CDR2 YNNKEL (reference sequence). The CDR3 bases are TGTGCCAGCAGCCGGAGTCTGGACAGGGTTGGAGACACCATATATTTT. This gives the protein CASSRSLDRVGDTIYF.

The CDR3 DNA is TGTGCCACACAGGACACTCCTAACTATGGCTACACCTTC. This sequence encodes CATQDTPNYGYTF. This chain links TRBV19 with TRBJ1-2; TRBD1 is a possible D gene (5 bases). Germline values: CDR1 LNHDA, CDR2 SQIVND (reference sequence). V lost 10 bases, J lost 0 bases, and 12 bases lay in between. CDR3 length equals 13 residues.

This clone appeared a single time. V is TRBV28 and J is TRBJ1-5; D perhaps matches TRBD1 (5 bases). V was clipped by 5 bases and J by 4 bases, with 12 bases between them. This CDR3 region has 14 residues. The germline V gene has CDR1 MDHEN and CDR2 SYDVKM. CDR3 DNA: TGTGCCAGCAGTGCCTTGACAGTGAATCAGCCCCAGCATTTT. It specifies CASSALTVNQPQHF.

The rearrangement links TRBV5-6 to TRBJ2-7, with D hard to call. CDR3 length: 14 residues. V shed 0 bases and J shed 2 bases, with 9 bases lying between them. Germline assignment: CDR1 SGHDT and CDR2 YYEEEE. The CDR3 here is CASSLAWATYEQYF. For the CDR3, the DNA is TGTGCCAGCAGCTTGGCGTGGGCTACCTACGAGCAGTACTTC.

The J gene is TRBJ1-2, the V gene TRBV6-5; no clear D gene. Germline assignment: CDR1 MNHEY and CDR2 SVGAGI. This CDR3 is built from 15 residues. Trimming took 8 bases from V and 11 from J, leaving 27 bases between them. CDR3 bases: TGTGCCAGCCGTCGTCCTACTAACGCGTGGCCGGAGTACACCTTC. This translates into CASRRPTNAWPEYTF.

V and J are TRBV7-3 and TRBJ1-2; TRBD1 matches at 9 bases. Germline CDR1 and CDR2: SGHTA and FQGTGA. V was clipped by 5 bases and J by 6 bases; unmatched bases: 4. The CDR3 is made up of 13 amino acids. Here the CDR3 reads CASSLTGGDGYTF. Written as DNA, the CDR3 is TGTGCCAGCAGCCTGACAGGGGGTGATGGCTACACCTTC.

This chain connects TRBV4-2 to TRBJ2-3; the D is unclear. Germline V gene sequence: CDR1 LGHNA, CDR2 YNFKEQ. Trimming left V 4 bases short and J 4 bases short, with 18 bases between. The CDR3 is 16 residues long. Written as DNA, the CDR3 is TGTGCCAGCAGCCCTACCCCCAACCGCGCCGCAGATACGCAGTATTTT. Encoded protein: CASSPTPNRAADTQYF.

The J gene is TRBJ1-4, the V gene TRBV5-1; 7 bases fit TRBD1. CDR3 length: 15 residues. The germline CDR1 and CDR2 sequences are SGHRS and YFSETQ. J lost 5 bases, V lost 3 bases, and 7 bases had no gene match. The CDR3 region has the DNA TGCGCCAGCAGCTCGCAGGGGGTCCCCAATGAAAAACTGTTTTTT. Translating gives CASSSQGVPNEKLFF.

The chain employs TRBV5-4 and TRBJ1-4; TRBD1 is a possible D gene (6 bases). Trimming took off 4 bases at V and 8 bases at J, with 18 bases between the two ends. The length of the CDR3 is 15 residues. The germline V gene encodes CDR1 SGHNT and CDR2 YYREEE (reference sequence). The CDR3 sequence is CASSAEGGKREKLFF. Written as DNA, the CDR3 is TGTGCCAGCAGCGCCGAGGGGGGGAAACGGGAAAAACTGTTTTTT.

The V gene is TRBV3-1 (or the pseudogene TRBV3-2), the J gene TRBJ2-5, with D possibly being TRBD1 or TRBD2 (5 bases each). The CDR3 totals 13 residues. Germline CDR1 LGHDT, CDR2 YNNKEL (reference sequence). V was trimmed by 3 bases and J by 1 base, leaving 6 bases between them. This CDR3 is CASSQGVQETQYF. The CDR3 DNA sequence: TGTGCCAGCAGCCAGGGGGTCCAAGAGACCCAGTACTTC.

The CDR3 DNA sequence: TGTGCCAGCAGCCGCGCGGGGGGGCCGGGGAATGAGCAGTTCTTC. It translates to CASSRAGGPGNEQFF. The genes are TRBV6-5 and TRBJ2-1; 9 nucleotides align to TRBD2. Germline trimming cut 6 bases from V and 7 bases from J; bases unmatched to any gene: 10. Germline loops: CDR1 MNHEY, CDR2 SVGAGI. The CDR3 consists of 15 residues.

This chain connects TRBV6-5 to TRBJ1-2; TRBD1 is a possible D gene (5 bases). The germline V and J ends were trimmed by 2 bases and 4 bases, with 11 bases remaining between them. CDR1 and CDR2 from the germline V gene are MNHEY and SVGAGI. The CDR3 spans 14 residues. The CDR3 DNA reads TGTGCCAGCAGTTACACGGGGGAGTCCTATGGCTACACCTTC. Amino acids: CASSYTGESYGYTF.

The chain is built from TRBV4-2 and TRBJ2-1, with 9 bases fitting TRBD2. Germline CDR1 and CDR2: LGHNA and YNFKEQ. This CDR3 comprises 19 residues. V shed 0 bases and J 0 bases; nucleotides not matched to a gene: 9. The CDR3 sequence: CASSQDSDLAGTSYNEQFF. The CDR3 DNA reads as TGTGCCAGCAGCCAAGACTCGGATCTAGCGGGGACCTCCTACAATGAGCAGTTCTTC.

V is TRBV4-1 and J is TRBJ2-7; 14 bases line up with TRBD2. The V gene's germline CDR1 is MGHRA and CDR2 YSYEKL. This CDR3 spans 15 amino acids. V lost 2 bases, J lost 7 bases, and 4 bases stayed unmatched. The CDR3 DNA reads as TGCGCCAGCAGCCAATGGGGACTAGCGGGGGTAGAGCAGTACTTC. Translation gives CASSQWGLAGVEQYF.

The gene calls are TRBV6-6 and TRBJ1-3; weak D call: TRBD1 (6 bases). From germline, CDR1 is MNHNY and CDR2 SVGAGI (reference sequence). Between the trimmed V and J ends, which lost 7 bases and 11 bases, there was a span of 27 bases. CDR3 length: 16 residues. The CDR3 DNA sequence: TGTGCCAGCAAAACAGGGAAAGTCTCGAGGAAGGGGGCCATATATTTT. This encodes CASKTGKVSRKGAIYF.

V gene TRBV27 combines with J gene TRBJ1-1; 9 bases are shared with TRBD1. Germline assignment: CDR1 MNHEY and CDR2 SMNVEV (reference sequence). V dropped 6 bases and J dropped 3; count of bases not matched to a gene: 8. This CDR3 region has 15 residues. The CDR3 sequence is CASRHAGTGYTEAFF. CDR3 nucleotide sequence: TGTGCCAGCAGGCACGCCGGGACAGGGTACACTGAAGCTTTCTTT.

The chain couples TRBV24-1 to TRBJ2-1; 7 bases match TRBD1. There are 16 residues in the CDR3. Per germline, CDR1 KGHDR and CDR2 SFDVKD. With V trimmed by 1 base and J by 5 bases, 7 bases remained unmatched. The CDR3 is CATSDLRGGTDNEQFF. The CDR3 nucleotides read TGTGCCACCAGTGATTTAAGAGGGGGCACCGACAATGAGCAGTTCTTC.

V gene TRBV27 combines with J gene TRBJ2-2; possibly TRBD2 for D (6 bases). The CDR3 has 13 residues. CDR1 is MNHEY and CDR2 is SMNVEV in the germline V gene (reference sequence). V dropped 4 bases and J dropped 6 bases, with 9 bases sitting between them. The CDR3 sequence is CASSYGLSGELFF. The CDR3 region has the DNA TGTGCCAGCAGTTACGGACTATCCGGGGAGCTGTTTTTT.

The CDR3 nucleotides read TGTGCCTGGAGTGGACAGTCCCCTTTTCTGGCTTTCTTT. This encodes CAWSGQSPFLAFF. J is TRBJ1-1 and V is TRBV30; D is possibly TRBD1 (5 bases). The length of the CDR3 is 13 residues. Germline V lookup: CDR1 GTSNPN, CDR2 SVGIG (reference sequence). Trimming stripped 1 base from V and 11 bases from J, with 17 bases between.

DNA for the CDR3: TGTGCCAGCAGTTCGACAGGAAGCAATCAGCCCCAGCATTTT. It codes for CASSSTGSNQPQHF. The chain has TRBV2 and TRBJ1-5; possible D gene TRBD1, 6 bases. V dropped 5 bases and J dropped 1 base, with 9 bases sitting between them. The CDR3 has 14 residues. Germline CDR1 reads SNHLY; CDR2 reads FYNNEI.

The V and J genes are TRBV7-9 and TRBJ2-5; tentatively, D is TRBD2 (6 bases). Trimming removed 3 bases from V and 7 bases from J, with 9 bases in between. CDR3 length: 12 amino acids. Germline CDR1 and CDR2: SEHNR and FQNEAQ (reference sequence). In nucleotides, the CDR3 is TGTGCCAGCAGCTTGGGGGAGGCGACCCAGTACTTC. It yields the protein CASSLGEATQYF.